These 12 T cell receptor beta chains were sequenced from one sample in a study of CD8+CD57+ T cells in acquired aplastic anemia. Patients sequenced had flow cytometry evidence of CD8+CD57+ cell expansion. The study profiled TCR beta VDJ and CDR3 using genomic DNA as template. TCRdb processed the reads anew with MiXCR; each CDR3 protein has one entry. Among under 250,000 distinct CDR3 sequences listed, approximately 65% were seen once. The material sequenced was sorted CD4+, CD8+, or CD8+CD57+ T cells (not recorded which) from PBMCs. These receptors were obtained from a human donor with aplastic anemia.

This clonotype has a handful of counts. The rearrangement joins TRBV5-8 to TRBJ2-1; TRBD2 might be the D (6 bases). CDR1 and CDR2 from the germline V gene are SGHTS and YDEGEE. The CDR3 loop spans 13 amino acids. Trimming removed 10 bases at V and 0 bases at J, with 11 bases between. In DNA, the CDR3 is TGTGCCCCCACGGGGGACTCCTACAATGAGCAGTTCTTC. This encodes CAPTGDSYNEQFF. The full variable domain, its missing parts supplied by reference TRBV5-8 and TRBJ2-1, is EAGVTQSPTHLIKTRGQQATLRCSPISGHTSVYWYQQALGLGLQFLLWYDEGEERNRGNFPPRFSGRQFPNYSSELNVNALELEDSALYLCAPTGDSYNEQFFGPGTRLTVL.

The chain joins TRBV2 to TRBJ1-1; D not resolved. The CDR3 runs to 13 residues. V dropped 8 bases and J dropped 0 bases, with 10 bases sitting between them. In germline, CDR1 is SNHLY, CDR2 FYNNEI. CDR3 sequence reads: CASVAELNTEAFF. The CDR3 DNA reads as TGTGCCAGCGTTGCAGAGTTGAACACTGAAGCTTTCTTT.

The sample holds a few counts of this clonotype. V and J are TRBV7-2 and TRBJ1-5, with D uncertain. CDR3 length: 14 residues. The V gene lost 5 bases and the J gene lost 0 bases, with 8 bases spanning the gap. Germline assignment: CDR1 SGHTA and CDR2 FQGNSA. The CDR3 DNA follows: TGTGCCAGCAGCGGGGAACGTAGCAATCAGCCCCAGCATTTT. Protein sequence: CASSGERSNQPQHF.

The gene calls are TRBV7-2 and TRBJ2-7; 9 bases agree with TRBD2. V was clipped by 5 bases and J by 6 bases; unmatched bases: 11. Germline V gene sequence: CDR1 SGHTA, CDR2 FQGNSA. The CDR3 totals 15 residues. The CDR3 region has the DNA TGTGCCAGCAGCCCCCGGGGGCGGGAGGGCTTCGAGCAGTACTTC. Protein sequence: CASSPRGREGFEQYF.

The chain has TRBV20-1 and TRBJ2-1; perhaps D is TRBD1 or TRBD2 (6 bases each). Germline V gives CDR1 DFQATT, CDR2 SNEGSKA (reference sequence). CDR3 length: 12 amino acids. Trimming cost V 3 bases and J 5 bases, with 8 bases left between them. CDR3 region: CSARGGHNEQFF. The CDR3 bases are TGCAGTGCTAGGGGGGGCCACAATGAGCAGTTCTTC.

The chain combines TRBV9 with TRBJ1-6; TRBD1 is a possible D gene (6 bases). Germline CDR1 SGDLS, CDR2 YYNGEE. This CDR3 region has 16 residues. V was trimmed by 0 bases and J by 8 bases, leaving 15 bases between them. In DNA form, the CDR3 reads TGTGCCAGCAGCGTAGAGGGGGACATCTGGGATTCACCCCTCCACTTT. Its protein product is CASSVEGDIWDSPLHF.

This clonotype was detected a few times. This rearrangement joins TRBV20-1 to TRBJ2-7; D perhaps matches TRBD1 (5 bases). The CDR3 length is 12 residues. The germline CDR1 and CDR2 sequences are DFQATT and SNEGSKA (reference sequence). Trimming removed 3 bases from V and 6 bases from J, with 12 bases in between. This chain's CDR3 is CSASRQGSEQYF. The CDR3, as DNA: TGCAGTGCTAGTCGGCAGGGATCCGAGCAGTACTTC.

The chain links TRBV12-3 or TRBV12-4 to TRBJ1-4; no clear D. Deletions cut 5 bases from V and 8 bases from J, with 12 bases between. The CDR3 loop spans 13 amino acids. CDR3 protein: CASSLRAAEKLFF. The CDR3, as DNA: TGTGCCAGCAGTCTAAGGGCCGCCGAAAAACTGTTTTTT.

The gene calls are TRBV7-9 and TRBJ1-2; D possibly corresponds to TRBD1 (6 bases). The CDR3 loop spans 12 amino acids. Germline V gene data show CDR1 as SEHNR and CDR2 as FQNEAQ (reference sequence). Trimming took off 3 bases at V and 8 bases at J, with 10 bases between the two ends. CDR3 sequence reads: CASSLQGRGYTF. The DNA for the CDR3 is TGTGCCAGCAGCTTGCAGGGGCGAGGCTACACCTTC.

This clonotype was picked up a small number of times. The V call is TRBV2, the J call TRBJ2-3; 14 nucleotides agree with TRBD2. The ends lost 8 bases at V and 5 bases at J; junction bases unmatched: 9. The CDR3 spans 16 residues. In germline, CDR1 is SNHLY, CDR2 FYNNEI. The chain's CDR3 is CASDPGLAGAIDTQYF. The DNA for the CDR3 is TGTGCCAGCGACCCGGGACTAGCGGGAGCAATAGATACGCAGTATTTT.

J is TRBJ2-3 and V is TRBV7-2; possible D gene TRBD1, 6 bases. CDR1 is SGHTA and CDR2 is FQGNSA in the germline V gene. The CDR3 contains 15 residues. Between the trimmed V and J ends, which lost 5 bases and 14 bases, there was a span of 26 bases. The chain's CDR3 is CASSTPGHGTPLGYF. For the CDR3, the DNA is TGTGCCAGCAGCACACCGGGACACGGCACGCCGTTAGGGTATTTT.

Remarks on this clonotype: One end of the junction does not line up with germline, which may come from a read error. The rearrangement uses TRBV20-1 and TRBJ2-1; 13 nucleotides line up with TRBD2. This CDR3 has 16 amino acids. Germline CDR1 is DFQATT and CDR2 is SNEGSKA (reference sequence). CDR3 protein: CSAERLAGGLDNGQFF. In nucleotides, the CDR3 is TGCAGTGCTGAGCGACTAGCGGGAGGATTAGACAATGGGCAGTTCTTC.